The 12 T cell receptor beta chains reported below all come from one sample, sequenced in a study of blood T cell repertoires in COVID-19. Some clones are missing from TCRdb's copy, which holds only in-frame ones; the method was immunoSEQ multiplex PCR. The table shows roughly 190,000 clones, with around 85% occurring only once. Material: peripheral blood. The source is a woman in her sixties or seventies with COVID-19, enrolled during active disease.

There are a few counts of this clone. The chain is built from TRBV6-6 and TRBJ2-7; 7 positions agree with TRBD2. The trim removed 2 bases at V and 0 bases at J, leaving 4 bases unmatched. The germline gives CDR1 MNHNY, CDR2 SVGAGI (reference sequence). CDR3 length equals 15 residues. The CDR3 bases are TGTGCCAGCAGTTACCGGGGGGAGCTCTCCTACGAGCAGTACTTC. Its translation: CASSYRGELSYEQYF.

This clone was seen only a few times. V and J are TRBV7-2 and TRBJ1-6; 9 positions agree with TRBD1. The CDR3 contains 16 residues. V was pared by 0 bases and J by 6 bases, with 3 bases of the junction left unmatched. Germline CDR1 SGHTA, CDR2 FQGNSA. The CDR3 loop is CASSLARTGANSPLHF. DNA of the CDR3: TGTGCCAGCAGCTTAGCACGGACAGGGGCTAATTCACCCCTCCACTTT.

About this clone itself: Different DNA sequences within this sample yield the same CDR3. V gene TRBV7-3 combines with J gene TRBJ1-4, with D tentatively TRBD1 (6 bases). This CDR3 is 13 amino acids long. The germline gives CDR1 SGHTA, CDR2 FQGTGA. Trimming stripped 6 bases from V and 4 bases from J, with 9 bases between. DNA of the CDR3: TGTGCCAGCAGTCAGGGGCATAATGAAAAACTGTTTTTT. It encodes CASSQGHNEKLFF. Looking up the rest from reference TRBV7-3 and TRBJ1-4 gives the full variable domain: GAGVSQTPSNKVTEKGKYVELRCDPISGHTALYWYRQSLGQGPEFLIYFQGTGAADDSGLPNDRFFAVRPEGSVSTLKIQRTERGDSAVYLCASSQGHNEKLFFGSGTQLSVL.

The chain recombines TRBV4-2 with TRBJ2-1; 7 bases are a match to TRBD2. J was trimmed by 3 bases and V by 0 bases; bases with no gene match: 5. In germline, CDR1 is LGHNA, CDR2 YNFKEQ. This CDR3 has 16 residues. The CDR3 coding sequence is TGTGCCAGCAGCCAAGATCGTGCTAGCGGCTACAATGAGCAGTTCTTC. This gives the protein CASSQDRASGYNEQFF.

This chain joins TRBV5-5 and TRBJ2-7; D is undetermined. Germline lookup yields CDR1 SGHKS and CDR2 YYEKEE (reference sequence). CDR3 size: 15 residues. Trimming removed 0 bases from V and 2 bases from J, with 12 bases in between. The CDR3 loop reads CASSLVGHTPYEQYF. CDR3 sequence (DNA): TGTGCCAGCAGCTTGGTGGGCCATACTCCCTACGAGCAGTACTTC.

This chain connects TRBV30 to TRBJ2-3; 9 bases are a match to TRBD2. Germline CDR1 is GTSNPN and CDR2 is SVGIG (reference sequence). The CDR3 extends over 16 amino acids. Trimming at V came to 0 bases and at J to 2 bases, leaving 6 bases not matched to a gene. The CDR3 nucleotides read TGTGCCTGGAGTGTAAATAGCGGGGGCCTCACAGATACGCAGTATTTT. Translation gives CAWSVNSGGLTDTQYF.

The chain carries TRBV3-1 (or the pseudogene TRBV3-2) and TRBJ2-5; D is perhaps TRBD1 (6 bases). The V gene lost 1 base and the J gene lost 1 base, with 13 bases spanning the gap. Germline loops: CDR1 LGHDT, CDR2 YNNKEL (reference sequence). This CDR3 spans 16 amino acids. The CDR3 loop reads CASSQARTAAQETQYF. The CDR3 nucleotides are TGTGCCAGCAGCCAAGCCAGGACAGCGGCCCAAGAGACCCAGTACTTC.

The chain couples TRBV11-2 to TRBJ1-2; D not resolved. The CDR3 covers 14 residues. The ends were cut back, 2 bases at V and 8 bases at J, with 15 bases in the middle. CDR1 SGHAT and CDR2 FQNNGV come from the germline V gene. The CDR3 region has the DNA TGTGCCAGCAGCTTAAGTTTCTGGGGAGCCGGCTACACCTTC. Protein product: CASSLSFWGAGYTF.

The V gene is TRBV10-2, the J gene TRBJ2-7; the match to TRBD2 covers 11 bases. The CDR3 runs 18 residues. Germline CDR1 WSHSY, CDR2 SAAADI. With 3 bases clipped from V and 3 bases from J, the junction kept 13 bases outside the gene matches. CDR3 sequence: CASSERASGRSEDYEQYF. The DNA of the CDR3 is TGCGCCAGCAGTGAAAGGGCTAGCGGGAGGTCCGAAGACTACGAGCAGTACTTC.

The chain recombines TRBV7-2 with TRBJ1-5, with no clear D. Per the germline V gene, CDR1 is SGHTA and CDR2 is FQGNSA. This CDR3 contains 16 residues. The V end lost 1 base, the J end lost 0 bases, and 10 bases lay between the germline ends. The CDR3 here is CASSLVLGSSNQPQHF. CDR3 nucleotides: TGTGCCAGCAGCTTAGTCCTGGGCTCTAGCAATCAGCCCCAGCATTTT.

The rearrangement joins TRBV28 to TRBJ1-4; tentatively, D is TRBD1 (5 bases). Germline V gene sequence: CDR1 MDHEN, CDR2 SYDVKM. CDR3 size: 13 residues. The V and J ends lost 9 bases and 4 bases respectively, with 12 bases between them. The CDR3 here is CASYRTINEKLFF. The CDR3 nucleotides read TGTGCCAGTTACAGGACTATTAATGAAAAACTGTTTTTT.

The chain employs TRBV3-1 (or the pseudogene TRBV3-2) and TRBJ1-2; unclear D gene. CDR3 length equals 14 residues. In germline, CDR1 is LGHDT, CDR2 YNNKEL (reference sequence). V lost 1 base and J 4 bases, leaving 10 bases between the germline ends. The CDR3 here is CASSQVADVYGYTF. For the CDR3, the DNA is TGTGCCAGCAGCCAAGTAGCGGACGTCTATGGCTACACCTTC.